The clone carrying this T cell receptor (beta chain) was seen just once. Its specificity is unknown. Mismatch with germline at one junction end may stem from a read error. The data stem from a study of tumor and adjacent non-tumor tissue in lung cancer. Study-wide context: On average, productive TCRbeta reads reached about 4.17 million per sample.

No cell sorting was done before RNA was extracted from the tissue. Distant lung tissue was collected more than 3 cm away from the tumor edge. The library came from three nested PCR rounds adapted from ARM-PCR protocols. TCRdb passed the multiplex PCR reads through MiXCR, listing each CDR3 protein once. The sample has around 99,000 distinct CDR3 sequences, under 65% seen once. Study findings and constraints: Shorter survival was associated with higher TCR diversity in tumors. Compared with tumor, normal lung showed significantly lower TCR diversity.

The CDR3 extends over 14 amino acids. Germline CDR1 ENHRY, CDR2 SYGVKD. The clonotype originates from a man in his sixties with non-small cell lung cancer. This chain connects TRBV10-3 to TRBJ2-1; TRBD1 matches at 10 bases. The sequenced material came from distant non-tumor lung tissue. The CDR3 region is CASEPGTGVNDQFF. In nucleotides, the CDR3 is TGTGCCTCGGAACCCGGGACAGGGGTCAATGACCAGTTCTTC.